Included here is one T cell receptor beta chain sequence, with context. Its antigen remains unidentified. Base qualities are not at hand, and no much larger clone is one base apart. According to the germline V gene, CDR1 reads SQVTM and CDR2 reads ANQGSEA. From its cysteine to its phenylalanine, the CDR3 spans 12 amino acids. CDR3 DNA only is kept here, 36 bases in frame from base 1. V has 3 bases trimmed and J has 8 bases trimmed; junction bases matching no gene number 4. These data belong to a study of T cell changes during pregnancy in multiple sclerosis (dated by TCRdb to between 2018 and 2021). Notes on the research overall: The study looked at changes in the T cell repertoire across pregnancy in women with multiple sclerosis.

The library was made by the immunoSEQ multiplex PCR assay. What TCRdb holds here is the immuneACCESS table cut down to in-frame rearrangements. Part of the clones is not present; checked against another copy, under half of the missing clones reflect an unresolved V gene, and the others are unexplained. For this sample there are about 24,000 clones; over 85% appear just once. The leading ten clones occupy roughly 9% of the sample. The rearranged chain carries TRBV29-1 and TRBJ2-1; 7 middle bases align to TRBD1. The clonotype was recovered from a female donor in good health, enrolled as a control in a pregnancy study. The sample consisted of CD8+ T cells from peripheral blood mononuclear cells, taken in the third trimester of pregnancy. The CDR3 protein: CSVDGGQYEQFF. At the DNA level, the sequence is TGCAGCGTTGATGGGGGACAGTATGAGCAGTTCTTC.